The entry below gives a single TCR beta chain sequence along with its context. What it recognizes is unknown. The data were obtained in a study of T cells after yellow fever vaccination. Study-level background: Each low-cell-number fraction was prepared by means of SMART-Seq v4 Ultra Low Input.

Study-level findings and limits: Most clones from primary vaccination were detected again post-booster (approximately 96% CD4, about 85% CD8). Though weaker, the secondary response peaked faster, on day 5 versus 15.

MiXCR, applied by TCRdb to the 5' RACE reads, yields one record per CDR3 protein. This sample has just under 600,000 distinct CDR3 sequences; roughly 13% occur once, and the top ten carry over 12%. This sample comprised PBMCs, obtained on the day of the yellow fever booster vaccination. The TCR originated in a man aged 30-40 years who received the YFV17D yellow fever vaccine.

CDR3 protein: CASSFAPRYEQYF. In DNA, the CDR3 is TGTGCCAGCAGTTTTGCGCCCCGCTACGAGCAGTACTTC. The V call is TRBV28, the J call TRBJ2-7, with D hard to call. Per germline, CDR1 MDHEN and CDR2 SYDVKM. The CDR3 covers 13 residues. The V gene lost 3 bases and the J gene lost 3 bases, with 9 bases spanning the gap.